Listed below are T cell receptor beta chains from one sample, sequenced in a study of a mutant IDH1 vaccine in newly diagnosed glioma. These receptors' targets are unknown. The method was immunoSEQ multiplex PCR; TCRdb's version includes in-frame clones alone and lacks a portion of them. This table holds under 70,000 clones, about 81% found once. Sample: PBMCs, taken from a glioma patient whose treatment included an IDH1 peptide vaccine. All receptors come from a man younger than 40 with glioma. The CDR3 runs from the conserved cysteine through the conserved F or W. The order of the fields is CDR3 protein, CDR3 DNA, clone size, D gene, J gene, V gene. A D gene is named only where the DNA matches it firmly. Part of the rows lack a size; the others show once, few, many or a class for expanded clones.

CDR3 protein: CASSPPSSNTQYF; CDR3 DNA: TGTGCCAGCTCACCACCGAGTTCCAATACGCAGTATTTT; clone size: NA; D gene: NA; J gene: TRBJ2-3; V gene: TRBV18
CDR3 protein: CAARMDSTGTTGELFF; CDR3 DNA: TGTGCCGCAAGAATGGACAGTACCGGTACCACCGGGGAGCTGTTTTTT; clone size: NA; D gene: NA; J gene: TRBJ2-2; V gene: TRBV27
CDR3 protein: CASSPPGGVSNQPQHF; CDR3 DNA: TGTGCCAGCAGCCCACCAGGGGGGGTGAGCAATCAGCCCCAGCATTTT; clone size: NA; D gene: TRBD1; J gene: TRBJ1-5; V gene: TRBV7-8
CDR3 protein: CASSQEGTVAETQYF; CDR3 DNA: TGCGCCAGCAGCCAAGAAGGGACAGTGGCGGAGACCCAGTACTTC; clone size: once; D gene: TRBD1; J gene: TRBJ2-5; V gene: TRBV4-1
CDR3 protein: CASSLLPGQGLVEQYF; CDR3 DNA: TGTGCCAGCAGTTTATTGCCGGGACAGGGTTTAGTCGAGCAGTACTTC; clone size: NA; D gene: TRBD1; J gene: TRBJ2-7; V gene: TRBV27
CDR3 protein: CASSPPGPGIYEQYF; CDR3 DNA: TGTGCCAGTAGTCCTCCGGGACCGGGGATTTACGAGCAGTACTTC; clone size: NA; D gene: NA; J gene: TRBJ2-7; V gene: TRBV19
CDR3 protein: CASSPQGLNTEAFF; CDR3 DNA: TGTGCCAGCTCACCACAGGGTCTGAACACTGAAGCTTTCTTT; clone size: NA; D gene: NA; J gene: TRBJ1-1; V gene: TRBV18
CDR3 protein: CAWKEIRGIVTDTQYF; CDR3 DNA: TGTGCCTGGAAAGAGATCCGGGGGATCGTCACAGATACGCAGTATTTT; clone size: NA; D gene: NA; J gene: TRBJ2-3; V gene: TRBV30
CDR3 protein: CASSLLLTGTSTGELFF; CDR3 DNA: TGTGCCAGCAGCTTGCTTCTTACCGGGACTTCCACCGGGGAGCTGTTTTTT; clone size: NA; D gene: NA; J gene: TRBJ2-2; V gene: TRBV5-6
CDR3 protein: CASSIGAGTYYTF; CDR3 DNA: TGTGCCAGTAGTATCGGGGCAGGGACCTACTACACCTTC; clone size: NA; D gene: NA; J gene: TRBJ1-2; V gene: TRBV19
CDR3 protein: CAWRPQGNAEAFF; CDR3 DNA: TGTGCCTGGAGACCACAGGGGAACGCTGAAGCTTTCTTT; clone size: NA; D gene: TRBD1; J gene: TRBJ1-1; V gene: TRBV30
CDR3 protein: CASSGAGIGSDTQYF; CDR3 DNA: TGTGCCAGTAGTGGGGCGGGGATAGGGTCAGATACGCAGTATTTT; clone size: NA; D gene: NA; J gene: TRBJ2-3; V gene: TRBV19
CDR3 protein: CASSENRGREKLFF; CDR3 DNA: TGCGCCAGCAGTGAGAACAGGGGGCGCGAAAAACTGTTTTTT; clone size: NA; D gene: TRBD1; J gene: TRBJ1-4; V gene: TRBV10-2
CDR3 protein: CASNTEEMNTEAFF; CDR3 DNA: TGTGCCAGCAATACGGAGGAGATGAACACTGAAGCTTTCTTT; clone size: NA; D gene: NA; J gene: TRBJ1-1; V gene: TRBV27
CDR3 protein: CASSTGTEAYYEQYF; CDR3 DNA: TGTGCCAGTAGTACAGGGACAGAGGCTTACTACGAGCAGTACTTC; clone size: NA; D gene: TRBD1; J gene: TRBJ2-7; V gene: TRBV19
CDR3 protein: CASSHGQGGNTEAFF; CDR3 DNA: TGTGCCAGCAGCCACGGACAGGGAGGGAACACTGAAGCTTTCTTT; clone size: few; D gene: TRBD1; J gene: TRBJ1-1; V gene: TRBV6-6
CDR3 protein: CASSPIARQSDEQFF; CDR3 DNA: TGTGCCAGCTCACCAATAGCCCGACAGTCCGATGAGCAGTTCTTC; clone size: NA; D gene: NA; J gene: TRBJ2-1; V gene: TRBV18
CDR3 protein: CASRGDRVNTEAFF; CDR3 DNA: TGTGCCAGTAGAGGTGACAGGGTGAACACTGAAGCTTTCTTT; clone size: once; D gene: TRBD1; J gene: TRBJ1-1; V gene: TRBV19
CDR3 protein: CASSPGGGNEQFF; CDR3 DNA: TGTGCCAGCAGCCCAGGGGGGGGAAATGAGCAGTTCTTC; clone size: NA; D gene: NA; J gene: TRBJ2-1; V gene: TRBV13
CDR3 protein: CASSRGGGGYTF; CDR3 DNA: TGTGCCAGTAGTCGGGGCGGGGGTGGCTACACCTTC; clone size: NA; D gene: NA; J gene: TRBJ1-2; V gene: TRBV19
CDR3 protein: CASSSYSGQANSPLHF; CDR3 DNA: TGTGCCAGCAGCTCTTATTCGGGGCAGGCTAATTCACCCCTCCACTTT; clone size: NA; D gene: NA; J gene: TRBJ1-6; V gene: TRBV7-2
CDR3 protein: CASSYTQSSYEQYF; CDR3 DNA: TGTGCCAGCAGTTACACACAGAGCTCCTACGAGCAGTACTTC; clone size: few; D gene: NA; J gene: TRBJ2-7; V gene: TRBV6-6
CDR3 protein: CASRGKGGVPGNEQFF; CDR3 DNA: TGTGCCAGCAGGGGAAAGGGGGGGGTTCCCGGCAATGAGCAGTTCTTC; clone size: NA; D gene: NA; J gene: TRBJ2-1; V gene: TRBV2
CDR3 protein: CSGGSYEQYF; CDR3 DNA: TGCAGCGGGGGGTCCTACGAGCAGTACTTC; clone size: once; D gene: NA; J gene: TRBJ2-7; V gene: TRBV29-1
CDR3 protein: CASREGNRFYEQYF; CDR3 DNA: TGTGCCAGCAGGGAGGGGAACAGATTCTACGAGCAGTACTTC; clone size: NA; D gene: NA; J gene: TRBJ2-7; V gene: TRBV6-1
CDR3 protein: CASSNDRNYGYTF; CDR3 DNA: TGCGCCAGCAGCAACGACAGGAACTATGGCTACACCTTC; clone size: NA; D gene: NA; J gene: TRBJ1-2; V gene: TRBV6-5
CDR3 protein: CASSSQVRDFWDGYTF; CDR3 DNA: TGTGCCAGCAGTTCCCAAGTAAGGGATTTCTGGGATGGCTACACCTTC; clone size: NA; D gene: NA; J gene: TRBJ1-2; V gene: TRBV28
CDR3 protein: CASSLWGSGNTIYF; CDR3 DNA: TGTGCCAGCAGCTTATGGGGTTCTGGAAACACCATATATTTT; clone size: NA; D gene: NA; J gene: TRBJ1-3; V gene: TRBV7-2
CDR3 protein: CASSLDSFFGNEQFF; CDR3 DNA: TGTGCCAGCAGTCTCGACAGCTTCTTTGGGAATGAGCAGTTCTTC; clone size: NA; D gene: NA; J gene: TRBJ2-1; V gene: TRBV27
CDR3 protein: CASSLIGAPMNTEAFF; CDR3 DNA: TGTGCCAGCAGCTTAATCGGGGCCCCAATGAACACTGAAGCTTTCTTT; clone size: NA; D gene: NA; J gene: TRBJ1-1; V gene: TRBV7-6
CDR3 protein: CASTGAGEETQYF; CDR3 DNA: TGTGCCAGTACGGGGGCGGGAGAAGAGACCCAGTACTTC; clone size: NA; D gene: NA; J gene: TRBJ2-5; V gene: TRBV19
CDR3 protein: CASSLDFAGAGELFF; CDR3 DNA: TGTGCCAGCAGCTTAGATTTTGCGGGTGCCGGGGAGCTGTTTTTT; clone size: NA; D gene: NA; J gene: TRBJ2-2; V gene: TRBV11-2
CDR3 protein: CASSPRGFNYGYTF; CDR3 DNA: TGTGCCAGCAGCCCCAGGGGGTTTAACTATGGCTACACCTTC; clone size: once; D gene: TRBD1; J gene: TRBJ1-2; V gene: TRBV7-2
CDR3 protein: CASSDQDRAGANVLTF; CDR3 DNA: TGTGCCAGCAGCGACCAGGACAGAGCTGGGGCCAACGTCCTGACTTTC; clone size: once; D gene: NA; J gene: TRBJ2-6; V gene: TRBV2
CDR3 protein: CASRGPGTGNTEAFF; CDR3 DNA: TGTGCCAGCAGGGGTCCCGGGACAGGGAACACTGAAGCTTTCTTT; clone size: NA; D gene: TRBD1; J gene: TRBJ1-1; V gene: TRBV6-6
CDR3 protein: CASSHPDRSSYEQYF; CDR3 DNA: TGTGCCAGCAGTCATCCCGACAGGAGCTCCTACGAGCAGTACTTC; clone size: NA; D gene: NA; J gene: TRBJ2-7; V gene: TRBV5-8
CDR3 protein: CASSLSAGQETQYF; CDR3 DNA: TGTGCCAGCAGCTTATCGGCGGGCCAAGAGACCCAGTACTTC; clone size: NA; D gene: NA; J gene: TRBJ2-5; V gene: TRBV7-9
CDR3 protein: CASSLAGGTGYTF; CDR3 DNA: TGTGCCAGCAGCTTAGCAGGGGGGACGGGCTACACCTTC; clone size: NA; D gene: NA; J gene: TRBJ1-2; V gene: TRBV7-9
CDR3 protein: CASKRLNGEKLFF; CDR3 DNA: TGTGCCAGCAAAAGGCTCAATGGTGAAAAACTGTTTTTT; clone size: few; D gene: NA; J gene: TRBJ1-4; V gene: TRBV28
CDR3 protein: CASSIDTDSNSPLHF; CDR3 DNA: TGTGCCAGTAGTATAGACACCGATTCAAATTCACCCCTCCACTTT; clone size: NA; D gene: NA; J gene: TRBJ1-6; V gene: TRBV19
CDR3 protein: CASSLKGESEQYF; CDR3 DNA: TGCGCCAGCAGCTTGAAGGGGGAATCGGAGCAGTACTTC; clone size: NA; D gene: NA; J gene: TRBJ2-5; V gene: TRBV5-1
CDR3 protein: CSVEDGAHEQYF; CDR3 DNA: TGCAGCGTTGAAGACGGGGCCCACGAGCAGTACTTC; clone size: NA; D gene: NA; J gene: TRBJ2-7; V gene: TRBV29-1